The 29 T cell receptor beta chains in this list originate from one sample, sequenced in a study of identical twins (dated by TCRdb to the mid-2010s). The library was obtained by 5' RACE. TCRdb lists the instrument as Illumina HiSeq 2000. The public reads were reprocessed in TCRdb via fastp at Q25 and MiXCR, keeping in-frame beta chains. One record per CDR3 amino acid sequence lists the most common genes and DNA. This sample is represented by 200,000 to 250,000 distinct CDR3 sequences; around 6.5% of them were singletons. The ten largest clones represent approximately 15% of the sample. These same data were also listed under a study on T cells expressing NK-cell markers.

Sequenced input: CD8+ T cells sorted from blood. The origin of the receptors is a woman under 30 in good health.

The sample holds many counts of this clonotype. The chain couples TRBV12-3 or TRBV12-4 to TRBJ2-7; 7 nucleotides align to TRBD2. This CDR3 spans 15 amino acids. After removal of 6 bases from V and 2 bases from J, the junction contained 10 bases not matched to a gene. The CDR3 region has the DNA TGTGCCAGCAGATCCCGGGGGGATCCCACCTACGAGCAGTACTTC. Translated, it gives CASRSRGDPTYEQYF.

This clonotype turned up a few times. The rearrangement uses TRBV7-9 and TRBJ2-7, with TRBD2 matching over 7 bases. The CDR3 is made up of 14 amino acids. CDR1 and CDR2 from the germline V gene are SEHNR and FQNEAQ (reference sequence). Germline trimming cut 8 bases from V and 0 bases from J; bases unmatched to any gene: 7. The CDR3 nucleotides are TGTGCCAGCGTTAACGGGAGGAGCTCCTACGAGCAGTACTTC. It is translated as CASVNGRSSYEQYF.

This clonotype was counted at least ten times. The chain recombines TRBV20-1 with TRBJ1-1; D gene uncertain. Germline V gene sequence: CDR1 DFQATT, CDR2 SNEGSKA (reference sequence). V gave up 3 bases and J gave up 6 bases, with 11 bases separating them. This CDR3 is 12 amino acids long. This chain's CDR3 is CSARPSEAEAFF. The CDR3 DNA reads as TGCAGTGCTAGGCCATCAGAGGCTGAAGCTTTCTTT.

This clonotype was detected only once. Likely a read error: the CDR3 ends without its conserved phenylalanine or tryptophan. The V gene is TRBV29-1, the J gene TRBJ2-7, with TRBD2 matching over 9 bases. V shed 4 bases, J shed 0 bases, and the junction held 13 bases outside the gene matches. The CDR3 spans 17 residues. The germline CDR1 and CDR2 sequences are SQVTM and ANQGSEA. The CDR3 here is CSVAEGSGGRASYEQYY. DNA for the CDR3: TGCAGCGTTGCGGAGGGAAGTGGCGGGAGGGCCTCCTACGAGCAGTACTAC.

The CDR3: CASSLDPPGEQFF. DNA for the CDR3: TGCGCCAGCAGCTTGGACCCACCTGGTGAGCAGTTCTTC. V and J are TRBV5-1 and TRBJ2-1; D gene ambiguous. V lost 0 bases, J lost 9 bases, and 10 bases lay in between. Germline V CDR1 and CDR2: SGHRS, YFSETQ. The CDR3 is 13 residues long.

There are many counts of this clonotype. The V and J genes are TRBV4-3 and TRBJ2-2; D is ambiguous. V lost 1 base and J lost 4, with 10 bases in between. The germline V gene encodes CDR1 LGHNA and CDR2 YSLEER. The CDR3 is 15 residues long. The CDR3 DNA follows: TGCGCCAGCAGCCAAGGAGCAGAAGGCACCGGGGAGCTGTTTTTT. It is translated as CASSQGAEGTGELFF.

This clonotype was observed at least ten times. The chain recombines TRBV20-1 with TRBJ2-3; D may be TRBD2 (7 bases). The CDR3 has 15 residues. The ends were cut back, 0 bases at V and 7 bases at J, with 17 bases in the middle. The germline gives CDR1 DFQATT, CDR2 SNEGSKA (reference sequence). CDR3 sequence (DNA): TGCAGTGCTAGAGATGAAGGGGGGGCCGTGAATACGCAGTATTTT. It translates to CSARDEGGAVNTQYF.

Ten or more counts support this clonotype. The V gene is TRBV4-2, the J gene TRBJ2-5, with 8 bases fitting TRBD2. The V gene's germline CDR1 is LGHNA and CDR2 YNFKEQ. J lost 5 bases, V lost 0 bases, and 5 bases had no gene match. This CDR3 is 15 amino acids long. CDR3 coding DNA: TGTGCCAGCAGCCAAGATCCGGGGGGGCCGGAGACCCAGTACTTC. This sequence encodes CASSQDPGGPETQYF.

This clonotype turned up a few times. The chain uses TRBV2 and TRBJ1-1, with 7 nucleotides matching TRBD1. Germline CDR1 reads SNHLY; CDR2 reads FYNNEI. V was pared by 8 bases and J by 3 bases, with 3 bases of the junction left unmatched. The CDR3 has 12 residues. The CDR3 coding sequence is TGTGCCAGCGACAGGGATCACACTGAAGCTTTCTTT. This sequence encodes CASDRDHTEAFF.

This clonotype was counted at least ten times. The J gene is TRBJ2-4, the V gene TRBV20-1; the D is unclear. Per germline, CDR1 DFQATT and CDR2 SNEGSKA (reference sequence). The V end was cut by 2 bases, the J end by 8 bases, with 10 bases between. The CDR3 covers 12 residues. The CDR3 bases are TGCAGTGCTAGACTAGATTTAGACATTCAGTACTTC. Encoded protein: CSARLDLDIQYF.

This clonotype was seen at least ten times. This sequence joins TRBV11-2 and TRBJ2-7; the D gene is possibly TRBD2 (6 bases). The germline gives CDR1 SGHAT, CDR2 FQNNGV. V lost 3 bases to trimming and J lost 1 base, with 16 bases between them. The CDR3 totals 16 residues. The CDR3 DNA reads TGTGCCAGCAGCTTTCGGGGGTCCTACCTTTCCTACGAGCAGTACTTC. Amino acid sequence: CASSFRGSYLSYEQYF.

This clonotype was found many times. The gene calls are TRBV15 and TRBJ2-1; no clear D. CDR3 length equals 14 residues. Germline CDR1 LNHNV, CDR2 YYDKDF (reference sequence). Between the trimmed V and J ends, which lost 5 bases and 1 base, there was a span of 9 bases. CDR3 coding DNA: TGTGCCACCAGCTTATCCCTGTCCTACAATGAGCAGTTCTTC. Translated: CATSLSLSYNEQFF.

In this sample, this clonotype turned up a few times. The CDR3 loop reads CAGGDRGTTSGANVLTF. The CDR3 coding sequence is TGTGCCGGCGGAGACAGGGGTACCACCTCTGGGGCCAACGTCCTGACTTTC. V and J are TRBV7-9 and TRBJ2-6; 8 bases line up with TRBD1. The germline CDR1 and CDR2 sequences are SEHNR and FQNEAQ (reference sequence). This CDR3 comprises 17 residues. Losses at the gene ends were 11 bases for V and 0 bases for J; bases not matched to a gene: 12. Full variable domain (outside the CDR3, taken from reference TRBV7-9 and TRBJ2-6): DTGVSQNPRHKITKRGQNVTFRCDPISEHNRLYWYRQTLGQGPEFLTYFQNEAQLEKSRLLSDRFSAERPKGSFSTLEIQRTEQGDSAMYLCAGGDRGTTSGANVLTFGAGSRLTVL.

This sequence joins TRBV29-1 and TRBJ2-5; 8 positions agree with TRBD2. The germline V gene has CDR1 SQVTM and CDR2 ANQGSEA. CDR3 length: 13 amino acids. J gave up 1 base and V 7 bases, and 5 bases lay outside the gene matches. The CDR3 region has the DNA TGCAGCGATCTAGCGGGCCGCCAAGAGACCCAGTACTTC. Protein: CSDLAGRQETQYF.

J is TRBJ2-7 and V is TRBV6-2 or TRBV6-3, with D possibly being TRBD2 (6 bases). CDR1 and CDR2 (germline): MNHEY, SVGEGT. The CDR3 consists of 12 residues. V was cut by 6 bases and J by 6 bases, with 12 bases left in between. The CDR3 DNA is TGTGCCAGCAGCTACGGGACTCCCGAGCAGTACTTC. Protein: CASSYGTPEQYF.

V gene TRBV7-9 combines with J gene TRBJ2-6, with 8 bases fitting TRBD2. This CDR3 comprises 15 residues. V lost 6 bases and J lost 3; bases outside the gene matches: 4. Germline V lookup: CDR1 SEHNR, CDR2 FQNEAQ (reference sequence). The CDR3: CASRSGRGGANVLTF. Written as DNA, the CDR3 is TGTGCCAGCAGAAGCGGGAGAGGTGGGGCCAACGTCCTGACTTTC.

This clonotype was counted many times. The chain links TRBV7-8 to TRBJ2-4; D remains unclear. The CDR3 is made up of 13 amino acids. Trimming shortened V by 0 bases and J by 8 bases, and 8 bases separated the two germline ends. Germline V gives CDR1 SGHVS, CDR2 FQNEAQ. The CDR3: CASSLASEYIQYF. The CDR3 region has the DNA TGTGCCAGCAGCTTAGCCTCAGAATACATTCAGTACTTC.

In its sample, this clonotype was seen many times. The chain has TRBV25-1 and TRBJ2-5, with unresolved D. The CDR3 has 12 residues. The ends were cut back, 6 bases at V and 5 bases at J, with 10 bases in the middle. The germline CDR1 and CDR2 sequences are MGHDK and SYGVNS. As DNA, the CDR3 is TGTGCCAGCAGGGCGGTGAAGGAGACCCAGTACTTC. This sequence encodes CASRAVKETQYF.

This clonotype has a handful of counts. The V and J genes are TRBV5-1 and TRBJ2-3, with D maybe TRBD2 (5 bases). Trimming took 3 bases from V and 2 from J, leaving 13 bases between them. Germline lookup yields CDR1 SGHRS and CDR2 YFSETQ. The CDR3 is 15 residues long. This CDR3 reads CASSYDLRDTDTQYF. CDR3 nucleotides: TGCGCCAGCAGCTACGACCTCCGGGACACAGATACGCAGTATTTT.

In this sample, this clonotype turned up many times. The CDR3 DNA sequence: TGTGCCAGCGAGGGGGTCAGGGAGGAAGAGACCCAGTACTTC. It encodes CASEGVREEETQYF. The V and J genes are TRBV2 and TRBJ2-5, with D perhaps given as TRBD1 or TRBD2 (6 bases each). Germline-derived CDR1 and CDR2 are SNHLY and FYNNEI. V lost 8 bases, J lost 3 bases, and 16 bases lay in between. The CDR3 contains 14 residues.

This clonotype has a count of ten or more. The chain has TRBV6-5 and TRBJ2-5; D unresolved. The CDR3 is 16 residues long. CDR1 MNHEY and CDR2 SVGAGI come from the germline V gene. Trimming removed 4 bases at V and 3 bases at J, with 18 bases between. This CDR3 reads CASSFLNEDGEETQYF. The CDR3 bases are TGTGCCAGCAGTTTTCTGAATGAGGACGGAGAAGAGACCCAGTACTTC.

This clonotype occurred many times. The CDR3 DNA is TGTGCCACCCACTCCCCTGATACGCAGTATTTT. This codes for CATHSPDTQYF. The V gene is TRBV27, the J gene TRBJ2-3; unclear D gene. With 10 bases removed from V and 6 bases from J, the gap between germline ends came to 11 bases. Germline lookup yields CDR1 MNHEY and CDR2 SMNVEV (reference sequence). CDR3 size: 11 residues.

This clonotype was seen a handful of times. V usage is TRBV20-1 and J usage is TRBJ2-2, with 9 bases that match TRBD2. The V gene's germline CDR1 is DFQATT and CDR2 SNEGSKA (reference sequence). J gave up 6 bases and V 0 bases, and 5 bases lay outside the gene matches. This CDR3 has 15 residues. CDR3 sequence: CSARDVSGSPGELFF. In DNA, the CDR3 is TGCAGTGCTAGAGACGTTAGCGGGAGCCCCGGGGAGCTGTTTTTT.

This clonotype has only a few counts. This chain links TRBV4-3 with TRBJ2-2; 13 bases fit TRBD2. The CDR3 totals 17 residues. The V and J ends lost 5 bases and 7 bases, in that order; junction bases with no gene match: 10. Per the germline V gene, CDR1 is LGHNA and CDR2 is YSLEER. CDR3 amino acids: CASSKGTSGIGGGELFF. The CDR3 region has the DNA TGCGCCAGCAGCAAAGGGACTAGCGGGATCGGAGGCGGGGAGCTGTTTTTT.

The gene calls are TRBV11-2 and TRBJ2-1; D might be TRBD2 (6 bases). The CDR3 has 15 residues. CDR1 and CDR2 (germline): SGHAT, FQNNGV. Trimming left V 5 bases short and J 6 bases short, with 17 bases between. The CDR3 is CASSLGGGPLNEQFF. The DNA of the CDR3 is TGTGCCAGCAGCCTCGGCGGAGGGCCTCTCAATGAGCAGTTCTTC.

The CDR3: CASSYNDGGNEKLFF. The CDR3 DNA follows: TGTGCCAGCAGTTACAATGATGGGGGGAATGAAAAACTGTTTTTT. This chain links TRBV6-5 with TRBJ1-4, with D perhaps matching TRBD1 (5 bases). Germline V gives CDR1 MNHEY, CDR2 SVGAGI. The CDR3 totals 15 residues. V was pared by 2 bases and J by 5 bases, with 12 bases between.

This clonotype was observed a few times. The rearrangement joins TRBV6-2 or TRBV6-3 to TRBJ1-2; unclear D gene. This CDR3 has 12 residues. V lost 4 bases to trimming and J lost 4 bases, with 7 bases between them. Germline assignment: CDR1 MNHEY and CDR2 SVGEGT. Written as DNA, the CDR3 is TGTGCCAGCAGTTCCAAAACCTATGGCTACACCTTC. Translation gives CASSSKTYGYTF.

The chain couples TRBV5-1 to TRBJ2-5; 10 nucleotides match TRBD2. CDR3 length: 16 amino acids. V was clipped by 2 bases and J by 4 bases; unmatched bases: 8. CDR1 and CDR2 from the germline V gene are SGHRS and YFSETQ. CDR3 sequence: CASSLLAGPIAETQYF. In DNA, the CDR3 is TGCGCCAGCAGCTTACTAGCGGGGCCGATAGCAGAGACCCAGTACTTC.

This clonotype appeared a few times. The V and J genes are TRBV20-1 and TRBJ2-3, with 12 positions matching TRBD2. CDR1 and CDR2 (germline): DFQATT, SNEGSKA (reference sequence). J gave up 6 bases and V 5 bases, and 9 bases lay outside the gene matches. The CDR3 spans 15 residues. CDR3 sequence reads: CSAGRSSGGGDTQYF. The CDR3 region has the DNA TGCAGTGCTGGCCGTTCTAGCGGGGGGGGGGATACGCAGTATTTT.